This T cell receptor (beta chain) emerged from a study of naive and memory T cell subsets. The library had UMIs added by 3' ligation of an oligonucleotide to TCR cDNA. The SP2 primer and nested alpha and beta constant region primers amplified ligated cDNA in four rounds. TCRdb analysed the 5' RACE reads with MiXCR anew, one entry per CDR3 protein. The data contain more than 50,000 distinct CDR3 sequences, 8% of them singletons. Trimming left V 0 bases short and J 7 bases short, with 14 bases between. Germline CDR1 and CDR2: SGHDN and FVKESK. CDR3 length: 15 residues. This sequence was found in a female donor in good health. The rearrangement joins TRBV14 to TRBJ2-3; D may be TRBD2 (6 bases). The CDR3 DNA sequence: TGTGCCAGCAGCCAAGATCGAGGTGCGGGGAATACGCAGTATTTT. This gives the protein CASSQDRGAGNTQYF.